This T cell receptor (beta chain) was profiled in a study of cytomegalovirus exposure and HLA in healthy donors. The CDR3 totals 13 residues. This PCR relied on a set of 60 Vbeta primers and 13 Jbeta primers. Repertoires were generated with immunoSEQ multiplex PCR, while TCRdb's copy carries only in-frame clones and drops some. The sample contains roughly 100,000 clones, about 60% of which appear only once. The V and J genes are TRBV23-1 and TRBJ1-2; TRBD1 is a possible D gene (6 bases). TRBV23-1 falls under the ORF class, with uncertain function. Input material: PBMCs. The clonotype was recovered from a human donor in good health. The CDR3 DNA is TGCGCGAACAGGGAAGAGTATAACTATGGCTACACCTTC. Translated, it gives CANREEYNYGYTF.